Included here is one TCR beta chain sequence, with context. Here immunoSEQ multiplex PCR was the method, and the copy in TCRdb shows in-frame clones only, minus some. The table records about 130,000 clones, 75% to 90% of them present only once. The CDR3 loop spans 15 amino acids. Trimming cost V 9 bases and J 3 bases; bases outside gene matches: 10. Germline lookup yields CDR1 MNHEY and CDR2 SVGAGI. This sample is drawn from a study of blood T cell repertoires in COVID-19. Sequenced input: peripheral blood. This receptor was identified in a man aged 45-60 years with active COVID-19. The chain combines TRBV6-5 with TRBJ2-3, with TRBD1 matching over 9 bases. The CDR3 here is CASFPPGQGTDTQYF. The DNA for the CDR3 is TGTGCCAGTTTTCCACCGGGACAGGGTACAGATACGCAGTATTTT.